The next 26 T cell receptor beta chains were all read from a single sample in a study of CD8 T cells in ankylosing spondylitis. Broader study findings: A TCR beta motif made of 7 to 9 highly homologous variants seemed typical of ankylosing spondylitis blood.

These TCRs are of unknown antigen specificity. TCRdb fed the 5' RACE reads into MiXCR, producing one record per CDR3 protein. The sample consists of a few hundred thousand distinct CDR3 sequences, roughly a sixth of them appearing once. The material sequenced was blood, either unsorted or a sorted T cell fraction (not recorded which). The source is a male donor with ankylosing spondylitis.

The chain joins TRBV18 to TRBJ1-5, with D maybe TRBD1 (6 bases). The CDR3 extends over 16 amino acids. Germline V CDR1 and CDR2: KGHSH, LQKENI. V lost 0 bases and J lost 7, with 16 bases in between. In nucleotides, the CDR3 is TGTGCCAGCTCACCACCGGGGACGGGGGGCCCACAGCCCCAGCATTTT. It translates to CASSPPGTGGPQPQHF.

This clonotype was counted a few times. V and J are TRBV3-1 and TRBJ2-7, with 12 bases matching TRBD1. Trimming cost V 5 bases and J 5 bases; bases outside gene matches: 7. The CDR3 is 15 amino acids. Germline values: CDR1 LGHDT, CDR2 YNNKEL (reference sequence). The CDR3 is CASSSGTGGFDEQYF. CDR3 nucleotides: TGTGCCAGCAGCTCAGGGACAGGGGGCTTCGACGAGCAGTACTTC.

The J gene is TRBJ2-5, the V gene TRBV7-2; no definite D call. V was clipped by 5 bases and J by 0 bases, with 7 bases between them. This CDR3 contains 13 residues. The germline V gene has CDR1 SGHTA and CDR2 FQGNSA. This CDR3 is CASSPVHQETQYF. For the CDR3, the DNA is TGTGCCAGCAGCCCCGTCCACCAAGAGACCCAGTACTTC.

The chain joins TRBV7-9 to TRBJ2-7; TRBD1 matches 9 bases. This CDR3 is 15 amino acids long. The V gene's germline CDR1 is SEHNR and CDR2 FQNEAQ (reference sequence). V trimming: 5 bases; J trimming: 6 bases; junction bases outside the gene matches: 11. The CDR3 spells CASSQAGTGYREQYF. CDR3 nucleotide sequence: TGTGCCAGCAGCCAAGCCGGGACAGGGTACCGCGAGCAGTACTTC.

The chain couples TRBV24-1 to TRBJ1-1; D gene ambiguous. Germline V CDR1 and CDR2: KGHDR, SFDVKD. This CDR3 has 15 amino acids. Trimming took 9 bases from V and 0 from J, leaving 16 bases between them. CDR3 sequence reads: CATPPQEPLNTEAFF. The CDR3 nucleotides are TGTGCCACCCCGCCTCAGGAACCACTGAACACTGAAGCTTTCTTT.

The table lists this clonotype with a few counts. The chain has TRBV20-1 and TRBJ2-2; TRBD2 matches at 14 bases. V was pared by 4 bases and J by 4 bases, with 8 bases of the junction left unmatched. The V gene's germline CDR1 is DFQATT and CDR2 SNEGSKA (reference sequence). CDR3 size: 17 residues. The CDR3: CSAKEGTSGSLTGELFF. The DNA of the CDR3 is TGCAGTGCTAAGGAGGGGACTAGCGGGAGTCTCACCGGGGAGCTGTTTTTT.

The chain couples TRBV6-5 to TRBJ2-1; 7 bases map to TRBD2. Per the germline V gene, CDR1 is MNHEY and CDR2 is SVGAGI. V lost 2 bases and J lost 7; bases outside the gene matches: 11. The CDR3 consists of 16 residues. CDR3 bases: TGTGCCAGCAGTTACAAGATTAGCGGGCCTAAAAATGAGCAGTTCTTC. Protein product: CASSYKISGPKNEQFF.

This clonotype has more than one count but fewer than ten. The J gene is TRBJ1-2, the V gene TRBV5-1, with a tentative D call TRBD1 (6 bases). V lost 7 bases and J 3 bases, leaving 16 bases between the germline ends. Germline assignment: CDR1 SGHRS and CDR2 YFSETQ. The CDR3 is 14 residues long. DNA of the CDR3: TGCGCCAGCGCCACGGGGGGGCCCGACTATGGCTACACCTTC. Amino acids: CASATGGPDYGYTF.

There are a few counts of this clonotype. The junction and the germline gene differ at one end; a read error may be behind it. The V and J genes are TRBV27 and TRBJ2-1; D may be TRBD2 (5 bases). The CDR3 is made up of 18 amino acids. CDR1 is MNHEY, CDR2 SMNVEV, per germline (reference sequence). Here the CDR3 reads CASSLSYFRTSGIGEQFF. Here the CDR3 DNA reads TGTGCCAGCAGTCTATCCTATTTCCGGACTTCAGGTATAGGTGAGCAGTTCTTC.

The sample holds a few counts of this clonotype. V is TRBV5-1 and J is TRBJ1-2, with TRBD1 as a possible D gene (6 bases). Germline CDR1 and CDR2: SGHRS and YFSETQ. Between the trimmed V and J ends, which lost 6 bases and 0 bases, there was a span of 21 bases. This CDR3 spans 17 amino acids. CDR3 loop: CASNPGALSAANYGYTF. CDR3 nucleotides: TGCGCCAGCAATCCAGGGGCACTATCGGCGGCTAACTATGGCTACACCTTC.

The chain uses TRBV20-1 and TRBJ2-5; TRBD1 aligns across 8 bases. The length of the CDR3 is 14 residues. In germline, CDR1 is DFQATT, CDR2 SNEGSKA (reference sequence). V trimming: 1 base; J trimming: 8 bases; junction bases outside the gene matches: 9. CDR3 loop: CSARGRQGAGTQYF. DNA for the CDR3: TGCAGTGCTAGAGGTCGGCAGGGGGCCGGTACCCAGTACTTC.

V and J are TRBV19 and TRBJ2-1, with TRBD2 identical over 7 bases. In germline, CDR1 is LNHDA, CDR2 SQIVND (reference sequence). V lost 6 bases to trimming and J lost 2 bases; unmatched junction nucleotides: 10. There are 16 residues in the CDR3. Here the CDR3 reads CASSHGLVRAYNEQFF. CDR3 bases: TGTGCCAGTAGCCACGGACTAGTAAGGGCCTACAATGAGCAGTTCTTC.

In this sample, this clonotype turned up a few times. The chain links TRBV9 to TRBJ1-3; D gene ambiguous. The V end was cut by 4 bases, the J end by 0 bases, with 11 bases between. The germline CDR1 and CDR2 sequences are SGDLS and YYNGEE. The CDR3 consists of 15 residues. CDR3 in DNA: TGTGCCAGCAGCTTTCAGTTTGGCTCTGGAAACACCATATATTTT. Its translation: CASSFQFGSGNTIYF.

Only a few counts were recorded for this clonotype. The chain couples TRBV20-1 to TRBJ2-1, with TRBD2 matching 12 bases. CDR3 size: 16 residues. V was clipped by 6 bases and J by 6 bases; unmatched bases: 12. CDR1 is DFQATT, CDR2 SNEGSKA, per germline (reference sequence). The chain's CDR3 is CSATGLAGLGSNEQFF. The CDR3, as DNA: TGCAGTGCGACGGGACTAGCGGGCCTGGGAAGCAATGAGCAGTTCTTC.

This sequence joins TRBV12-3 or TRBV12-4 and TRBJ2-7, with 7 bases identical to TRBD1. Trimming removed 3 bases from V and 0 bases from J; junction bases left unmatched: 11. The CDR3 consists of 17 residues. CDR3 residues: CASSFRPTGVNSYEQYF. For the CDR3, the DNA is TGTGCCAGCAGTTTTAGGCCTACAGGGGTGAACTCCTACGAGCAGTACTTC.

This clonotype was detected ten times or more. This sequence joins TRBV4-2 and TRBJ2-7; 9 nucleotides match TRBD2. This CDR3 comprises 16 residues. The ends lost 3 bases at V and 0 bases at J; junction bases unmatched: 6. CDR1 and CDR2 from the germline V gene are LGHNA and YNFKEQ. The CDR3 DNA follows: TGTGCCAGCAGCCAGGGACTAGCTCTGAGCTCCTACGAGCAGTACTTC. It translates to CASSQGLALSSYEQYF.

This clonotype was detected ten times or more. The CDR3 here is CASSSGEGNGYGYTF. Written as DNA, the CDR3 is TGTGCCAGCAGTTCCGGAGAGGGAAATGGCTATGGCTACACCTTC. The chain couples TRBV28 to TRBJ1-2; D not resolved. This CDR3 is built from 15 residues. V lost 4 bases to trimming and J lost 4 bases, with 16 bases between them. The germline V gene has CDR1 MDHEN and CDR2 SYDVKM.

This clonotype has just a few counts. The chain carries TRBV20-1 and TRBJ1-1; the match to TRBD1 covers 9 bases. Losses at the gene ends were 7 bases for V and 11 bases for J; bases not matched to a gene: 14. The CDR3 covers 13 residues. From germline, CDR1 is DFQATT and CDR2 SNEGSKA (reference sequence). DNA of the CDR3: TGCAGTGTTCCGGGACAGGGCGCTGGCGGGGCTTTCTTT. Translating it yields CSVPGQGAGGAFF.

This clonotype was seen more than once but under ten times. CDR3 DNA sequence: TGTGCCAGCAGCGCCACAGGGGCTGGAAACACCATATATTTT. Its translation: CASSATGAGNTIYF. This chain uses TRBV9 with TRBJ1-3, with TRBD1 matching 7 bases. The CDR3 length is 14 residues. With 3 bases clipped from V and 2 bases from J, the junction kept 2 bases outside the gene matches. The germline V gene has CDR1 SGDLS and CDR2 YYNGEE.

This chain uses TRBV20-1 with TRBJ2-7, with D possibly TRBD2 on 6 matching bases. The CDR3 is 13 residues long. Germline CDR1 and CDR2: DFQATT and SNEGSKA (reference sequence). V was shortened by 5 bases and J by 3 bases, with 14 bases between the two germline ends. CDR3 sequence: CSAGTPQGYEQYF. The DNA for the CDR3 is TGCAGTGCTGGGACTCCCCAAGGCTACGAGCAGTACTTC.

This clonotype was detected only a few times. V and J are TRBV20-1 and TRBJ2-7, with D tentatively TRBD2 (5 bases). The ends were cut back, 5 bases at V and 4 bases at J, with 15 bases in the middle. The CDR3 has 13 residues. CDR1 and CDR2 (germline): DFQATT, SNEGSKA (reference sequence). CDR3 residues: CSASLGSTYEQYF. In DNA form, the CDR3 reads TGCAGTGCTTCCCTTGGGAGTACATACGAGCAGTACTTC.

A few counts support this clonotype. The J gene is TRBJ2-1, the V gene TRBV20-1, with TRBD1 identical over 11 bases. The length of the CDR3 is 12 residues. Germline values: CDR1 DFQATT, CDR2 SNEGSKA (reference sequence). The J segment lost 7 bases and the V segment lost 7 bases, leaving 3 bases of the junction unmatched. CDR3 bases: TGCAGTGGGACAGGGGGCAGGAATGAGCAGTTCTTC. Encoded protein: CSGTGGRNEQFF.

The chain links TRBV6-2 or TRBV6-3 to TRBJ2-2; D gene unclear. Trimming removed 0 bases at V and 1 base at J, with 6 bases between. CDR1 and CDR2 (germline): MNHEY, SVGEGT. The CDR3 sequence is 15 residues long. CDR3 in DNA: TGTGCCAGCAGTTACTCGATAGGGAACACCGGGGAGCTGTTTTTT. Its translation is CASSYSIGNTGELFF.

The genes are TRBV11-1 and TRBJ2-5; 7 nucleotides agree with TRBD2. The V gene's germline CDR1 is SGHAT and CDR2 FQDESV (reference sequence). J lost 2 bases, V lost 4 bases, and 7 bases had no gene match. This CDR3 is 15 amino acids long. For the CDR3, the DNA is TGTGCCAGCAGCTCCCCGCGGGAGACACAAGAGACCCAGTACTTC. Translation gives CASSSPRETQETQYF.

This clonotype appeared a few times. This chain connects TRBV20-1 to TRBJ1-2, with unresolved D. Germline V gives CDR1 DFQATT, CDR2 SNEGSKA (reference sequence). CDR3 size: 11 residues. The germline V and J ends were trimmed by 6 bases and 3 bases, with 8 bases remaining between them. CDR3 protein: CSAAPDYGYTF. CDR3 nucleotides: TGCAGTGCCGCACCTGACTATGGCTACACCTTC.

This clonotype was detected many times. The chain carries TRBV6-1 and TRBJ2-3; D is perhaps TRBD1 or TRBD2 (5 bases each). The CDR3 sequence is 13 residues long. The ends were cut back, 3 bases at V and 8 bases at J, with 12 bases in the middle. Germline V gene sequence: CDR1 MNHNS, CDR2 SASEGT. CDR3 residues: CASSDRDGTTQYF. In DNA, the CDR3 is TGTGCCAGCAGTGACAGGGACGGGACTACGCAGTATTTT.